What follows are 3 T cell receptor beta chains derived from one specimen sequenced in a study of cytomegalovirus exposure and HLA in healthy donors. The study ran its PCR with 60 Vbeta and 13 Jbeta primers. Here immunoSEQ multiplex PCR was the method, and the copy in TCRdb shows in-frame clones only, minus some. The sample contains about 170,000 clones, 75% to 85% of which appear only once. The sample comprised PBMCs. The receptor source for this set is a young woman in good health and CMV-seropositive.

The chain uses TRBV7-2 and TRBJ1-3, with TRBD1 matching over 8 bases. The junction had 5 bases not matched to a gene; V was cut back by 6 bases and J by 4 bases. The CDR3 length is 14 residues. Germline CDR1 reads SGHTA; CDR2 reads FQGNSA. CDR3 protein: CASSKQGDGNTIYF. CDR3 nucleotide sequence: TGTGCCAGCAGTAAACAGGGGGACGGAAACACCATATATTTT.

The rearrangement uses TRBV28 and TRBJ1-3; D is uncertain. Looked up from germline, CDR1 is MDHEN and CDR2 is SYDVKM. The length of the CDR3 is 16 residues. The V gene lost 5 bases and the J gene lost 0 bases, with 14 bases spanning the gap. CDR3 in DNA: TGTGCCAGCAGTCCCACTGGACTGACCTCTGGAAACACCATATATTTT. As protein: CASSPTGLTSGNTIYF. Looking up the rest from reference TRBV28 and TRBJ1-3 gives the full variable domain: DVKVTQSSRYLVKRTGEKVFLECVQDMDHENMFWYRQDPGLGLRLIYFSYDVKMKEKGDIPEGYSVSREKKERFSLILESASTNQTSMYLCASSPTGLTSGNTIYFGEGSWLTVV.

V gene TRBV19 combines with J gene TRBJ2-3; D uncertain. Germline V gene lookup returns CDR1 LNHDA and CDR2 SQIVND (reference sequence). The V gene lost 4 bases and the J gene lost 1 base, with 9 bases spanning the gap. The CDR3 sequence is 14 residues long. This CDR3 reads CASSTWQGTDTQYF. The CDR3 nucleotides are TGTGCCAGTAGTACCTGGCAGGGCACAGATACGCAGTATTTT.